What follows describes a single T cell receptor (beta chain). Method: immunoSEQ multiplex PCR; TCRdb's copy keeps in-frame clones and lacks some. The table lists about 67,000 clones, 70% to 85% of them singletons, with 35% to 50% in the top ten. This sample was taken from a study of blood T cell repertoires in COVID-19. Looking at the study overall: The study drew acute and convalescent COVID-19 samples from the United States, Italy and Spain.

The CDR3 covers 14 residues. CDR1 is SNHLY, CDR2 FYNNEI, per germline. V shed 10 bases and J shed 5 bases, with 20 bases lying between them. J is TRBJ1-2 and V is TRBV2; D not resolved. Sequenced input: peripheral blood. This clonotype originated in a human donor in a cohort sampled during active COVID-19. This CDR3 is CATSRETNLYGYTF. DNA for the CDR3: TGTGCCACCTCACGGGAGACGAATCTTTATGGCTACACCTTC.